The 15 T cell receptor beta chains below all came from one sample that was sequenced in a study of cytomegalovirus exposure and HLA in healthy donors. PCR employed 60 Vbeta and 13 Jbeta primers. This table comes from immunoSEQ multiplex PCR, and its TCRdb copy is limited to in-frame clones, with some not included. In the table there are about 200,000 clones, roughly 85% of which are singletons. The specimen sequenced was PBMCs. The receptors come from a woman between 18 and 29 years old in good health and CMV-seronegative.

Concerning this clone: The sample holds other DNA sequences that translate to the same CDR3. The genes are TRBV18 and TRBJ1-2, with 9 nucleotides matching TRBD1. J gave up 5 bases and V 3 bases, and 1 base lay outside the gene matches. CDR3 length: 13 amino acids. CDR1 KGHSH and CDR2 LQKENI come from the germline V gene. The CDR3 nucleotides are TGTGCCAGCTCACCGGGACAGGGATATGGCTACACCTTC. Translating it yields CASSPGQGYGYTF. Using reference TRBV18 and TRBJ1-2 for the parts outside the CDR3, the full variable domain is NAGVMQNPRHLVRRRGQEARLRCSPMKGHSHVYWYRQLPEEGLKFMVYLQKENIIDESGMPKERFSAEFPKEGPSILRIQQVVRGDSAAYFCASSPGQGYGYTFGSGTRLTVV.

The chain's CDR3 is CASSGQGTHGYTF. For the CDR3, the DNA is TGTGCCAGCAGTGGACAGGGAACCCATGGCTACACCTTC. The rearrangement uses TRBV2 and TRBJ1-2; 7 bases match TRBD1. J lost 6 bases, V lost 4 bases, and 5 bases had no gene match. CDR1 SNHLY and CDR2 FYNNEI come from the germline V gene. The CDR3 runs to 13 residues.

This chain uses TRBV11-2 with TRBJ1-2, with 9 bases fitting TRBD1. With V trimmed by 1 base and J by 4 bases, 4 bases remained unmatched. The length of the CDR3 is 15 residues. Germline CDR1 and CDR2: SGHAT and FQNNGV. The CDR3 region has the DNA TGTGCCAGCAGCTTAGTGGCGGGACAGGGCTATGGCTACACCTTC. Amino acid sequence: CASSLVAGQGYGYTF.

The chain employs TRBV2 and TRBJ1-5, with 7 bases that match TRBD1. The CDR3 has 18 amino acids. With V trimmed by 1 base and J by 2 bases, 11 bases remained unmatched. Germline loops: CDR1 SNHLY, CDR2 FYNNEI. The CDR3 bases are TGTGCCAGCAGTGAAGGACAGGGATTGGGTCAGGGCAATCAGCCCCAGCATTTT. Protein sequence: CASSEGQGLGQGNQPQHF.

This chain joins TRBV7-2 and TRBJ2-1; possible D gene TRBD2, 6 bases. Germline V gives CDR1 SGHTA, CDR2 FQGNSA. This CDR3 has 13 amino acids. The V and J ends lost 3 bases and 8 bases respectively, with 11 bases between them. The CDR3 region is CASSLNRGDEQFF. As DNA, the CDR3 is TGTGCCAGCAGCTTGAACCGCGGGGATGAGCAGTTCTTC.

This rearrangement joins TRBV5-6 to TRBJ2-2, with 10 bases fitting TRBD2. After removal of 1 base from V and 3 bases from J, the junction contained 12 bases not matched to a gene. The CDR3 consists of 19 residues. CDR1 and CDR2 (germline): SGHDT, YYEEEE. CDR3 amino acids: CASSLFELAGFADTGELFF. In nucleotides, the CDR3 is TGTGCCAGCAGCTTGTTCGAACTAGCGGGGTTCGCGGACACCGGGGAGCTGTTTTTT.

Notes on this clone: Sequence at one end of the junction differs from germline and may be a read error. V is TRBV11-3 and J is TRBJ2-5; D remains unclear. Germline V lookup: CDR1 SGHNT, CDR2 YENEEA. The CDR3 is 13 residues long. The CDR3, as DNA: TGTGCCGGCAGCTTCCCCTCCTCCGCGGCCCAGTACTTC. Its translation: CAGSFPSSAAQYF.

The chain uses TRBV6-4 and TRBJ2-1; TRBD1 matches 12 bases. The J segment lost 6 bases and the V segment lost 0 bases, leaving 3 bases of the junction unmatched. The CDR3 length is 16 residues. From germline, CDR1 is MRHNA and CDR2 SNTAGT. CDR3 sequence reads: CASSDSGQGAINEQFF. The CDR3 bases are TGTGCCAGCAGTGACTCGGGACAGGGGGCCATCAATGAGCAGTTCTTC.

This clone was picked up one time. V is TRBV7-2 and J is TRBJ1-2; possibly TRBD1 for D (5 bases). Germline V gives CDR1 SGHTA, CDR2 FQGNSA. V was pared by 5 bases and J by 4 bases, with 11 bases between. There are 13 residues in the CDR3. The DNA of the CDR3 is TGTGCCAGCAGCCCCGGGACTCCCTATGGCTACACCTTC. Its protein is CASSPGTPYGYTF.

This CDR3 is CASGLVSRGLLLNNEQFF. CDR3 DNA: TGTGCTAGTGGTTTGGTAAGTCGCGGACTCTTATTAAACAATGAGCAGTTCTTC. The J gene is TRBJ2-1, the V gene TRBV12-5; D is perhaps TRBD2 (5 bases). Per germline, CDR1 LGHNT and CDR2 FRNRAP. V lost 0 bases and J lost 5, with 20 bases in between. The CDR3 covers 18 residues.

Only one count was recorded for this clone. The chain uses TRBV6-5 and TRBJ1-2; TRBD1 might be the D (6 bases). V dropped 2 bases and J dropped 1 base, with 14 bases sitting between them. The CDR3 consists of 16 residues. Germline CDR1 and CDR2: MNHEY and SVGAGI. The CDR3 DNA is TGTGCCAGCAGTTACACTGGACAGCCCTTTAACTATGGCTACACCTTC. Its translation is CASSYTGQPFNYGYTF.

This chain links TRBV28 with TRBJ2-1; 10 bases are shared with TRBD2. Germline lookup yields CDR1 MDHEN and CDR2 SYDVKM. CDR3 length: 17 residues. Losses at the gene ends were 4 bases for V and 3 bases for J; bases not matched to a gene: 9. The CDR3 region has the DNA TGTGCCAGCAGTTCCCCCCTAGCGGGAGAACACTACAATGAGCAGTTCTTC. Translating gives CASSSPLAGEHYNEQFF.

This rearrangement joins TRBV11-3 to TRBJ2-1; TRBD2 might be the D (6 bases). The ends were cut back, 4 bases at V and 8 bases at J, with 15 bases in the middle. Germline V gene sequence: CDR1 SGHNT, CDR2 YENEEA. The CDR3 runs 14 residues. CDR3 loop: CASSSQGLQYEQFF. The CDR3 DNA follows: TGTGCCAGCAGCTCCCAGGGACTTCAATATGAGCAGTTCTTC.

The DNA for the CDR3 is TGTGCCAGCAGCTCTGGGACAGCTTATAGCAATCAGCCCCAGCATTTT. Its protein product is CASSSGTAYSNQPQHF. This chain links TRBV11-2 with TRBJ1-5; 7 nucleotides line up with TRBD1. The V gene's germline CDR1 is SGHAT and CDR2 FQNNGV. The CDR3 contains 16 residues. V shed 4 bases and J 0 bases; nucleotides not matched to a gene: 6.

This clone turned up a few times. The rearrangement links TRBV18 to TRBJ2-5, with D uncertain. The CDR3 runs 11 residues. Between the trimmed V and J ends, which lost 2 bases and 5 bases, there was a span of 3 bases. Germline CDR1 is KGHSH and CDR2 is LQKENI. CDR3 nucleotide sequence: TGTGCCAGCTCACCAGAGGAGACCCAGTACTTC. This codes for CASSPEETQYF. The full variable domain, in which reference TRBV18 and TRBJ2-5 provide the parts outside the CDR3, is NAGVMQNPRHLVRRRGQEARLRCSPMKGHSHVYWYRQLPEEGLKFMVYLQKENIIDESGMPKERFSAEFPKEGPSILRIQQVVRGDSAAYFCASSPEETQYFGPGTRLLVL.